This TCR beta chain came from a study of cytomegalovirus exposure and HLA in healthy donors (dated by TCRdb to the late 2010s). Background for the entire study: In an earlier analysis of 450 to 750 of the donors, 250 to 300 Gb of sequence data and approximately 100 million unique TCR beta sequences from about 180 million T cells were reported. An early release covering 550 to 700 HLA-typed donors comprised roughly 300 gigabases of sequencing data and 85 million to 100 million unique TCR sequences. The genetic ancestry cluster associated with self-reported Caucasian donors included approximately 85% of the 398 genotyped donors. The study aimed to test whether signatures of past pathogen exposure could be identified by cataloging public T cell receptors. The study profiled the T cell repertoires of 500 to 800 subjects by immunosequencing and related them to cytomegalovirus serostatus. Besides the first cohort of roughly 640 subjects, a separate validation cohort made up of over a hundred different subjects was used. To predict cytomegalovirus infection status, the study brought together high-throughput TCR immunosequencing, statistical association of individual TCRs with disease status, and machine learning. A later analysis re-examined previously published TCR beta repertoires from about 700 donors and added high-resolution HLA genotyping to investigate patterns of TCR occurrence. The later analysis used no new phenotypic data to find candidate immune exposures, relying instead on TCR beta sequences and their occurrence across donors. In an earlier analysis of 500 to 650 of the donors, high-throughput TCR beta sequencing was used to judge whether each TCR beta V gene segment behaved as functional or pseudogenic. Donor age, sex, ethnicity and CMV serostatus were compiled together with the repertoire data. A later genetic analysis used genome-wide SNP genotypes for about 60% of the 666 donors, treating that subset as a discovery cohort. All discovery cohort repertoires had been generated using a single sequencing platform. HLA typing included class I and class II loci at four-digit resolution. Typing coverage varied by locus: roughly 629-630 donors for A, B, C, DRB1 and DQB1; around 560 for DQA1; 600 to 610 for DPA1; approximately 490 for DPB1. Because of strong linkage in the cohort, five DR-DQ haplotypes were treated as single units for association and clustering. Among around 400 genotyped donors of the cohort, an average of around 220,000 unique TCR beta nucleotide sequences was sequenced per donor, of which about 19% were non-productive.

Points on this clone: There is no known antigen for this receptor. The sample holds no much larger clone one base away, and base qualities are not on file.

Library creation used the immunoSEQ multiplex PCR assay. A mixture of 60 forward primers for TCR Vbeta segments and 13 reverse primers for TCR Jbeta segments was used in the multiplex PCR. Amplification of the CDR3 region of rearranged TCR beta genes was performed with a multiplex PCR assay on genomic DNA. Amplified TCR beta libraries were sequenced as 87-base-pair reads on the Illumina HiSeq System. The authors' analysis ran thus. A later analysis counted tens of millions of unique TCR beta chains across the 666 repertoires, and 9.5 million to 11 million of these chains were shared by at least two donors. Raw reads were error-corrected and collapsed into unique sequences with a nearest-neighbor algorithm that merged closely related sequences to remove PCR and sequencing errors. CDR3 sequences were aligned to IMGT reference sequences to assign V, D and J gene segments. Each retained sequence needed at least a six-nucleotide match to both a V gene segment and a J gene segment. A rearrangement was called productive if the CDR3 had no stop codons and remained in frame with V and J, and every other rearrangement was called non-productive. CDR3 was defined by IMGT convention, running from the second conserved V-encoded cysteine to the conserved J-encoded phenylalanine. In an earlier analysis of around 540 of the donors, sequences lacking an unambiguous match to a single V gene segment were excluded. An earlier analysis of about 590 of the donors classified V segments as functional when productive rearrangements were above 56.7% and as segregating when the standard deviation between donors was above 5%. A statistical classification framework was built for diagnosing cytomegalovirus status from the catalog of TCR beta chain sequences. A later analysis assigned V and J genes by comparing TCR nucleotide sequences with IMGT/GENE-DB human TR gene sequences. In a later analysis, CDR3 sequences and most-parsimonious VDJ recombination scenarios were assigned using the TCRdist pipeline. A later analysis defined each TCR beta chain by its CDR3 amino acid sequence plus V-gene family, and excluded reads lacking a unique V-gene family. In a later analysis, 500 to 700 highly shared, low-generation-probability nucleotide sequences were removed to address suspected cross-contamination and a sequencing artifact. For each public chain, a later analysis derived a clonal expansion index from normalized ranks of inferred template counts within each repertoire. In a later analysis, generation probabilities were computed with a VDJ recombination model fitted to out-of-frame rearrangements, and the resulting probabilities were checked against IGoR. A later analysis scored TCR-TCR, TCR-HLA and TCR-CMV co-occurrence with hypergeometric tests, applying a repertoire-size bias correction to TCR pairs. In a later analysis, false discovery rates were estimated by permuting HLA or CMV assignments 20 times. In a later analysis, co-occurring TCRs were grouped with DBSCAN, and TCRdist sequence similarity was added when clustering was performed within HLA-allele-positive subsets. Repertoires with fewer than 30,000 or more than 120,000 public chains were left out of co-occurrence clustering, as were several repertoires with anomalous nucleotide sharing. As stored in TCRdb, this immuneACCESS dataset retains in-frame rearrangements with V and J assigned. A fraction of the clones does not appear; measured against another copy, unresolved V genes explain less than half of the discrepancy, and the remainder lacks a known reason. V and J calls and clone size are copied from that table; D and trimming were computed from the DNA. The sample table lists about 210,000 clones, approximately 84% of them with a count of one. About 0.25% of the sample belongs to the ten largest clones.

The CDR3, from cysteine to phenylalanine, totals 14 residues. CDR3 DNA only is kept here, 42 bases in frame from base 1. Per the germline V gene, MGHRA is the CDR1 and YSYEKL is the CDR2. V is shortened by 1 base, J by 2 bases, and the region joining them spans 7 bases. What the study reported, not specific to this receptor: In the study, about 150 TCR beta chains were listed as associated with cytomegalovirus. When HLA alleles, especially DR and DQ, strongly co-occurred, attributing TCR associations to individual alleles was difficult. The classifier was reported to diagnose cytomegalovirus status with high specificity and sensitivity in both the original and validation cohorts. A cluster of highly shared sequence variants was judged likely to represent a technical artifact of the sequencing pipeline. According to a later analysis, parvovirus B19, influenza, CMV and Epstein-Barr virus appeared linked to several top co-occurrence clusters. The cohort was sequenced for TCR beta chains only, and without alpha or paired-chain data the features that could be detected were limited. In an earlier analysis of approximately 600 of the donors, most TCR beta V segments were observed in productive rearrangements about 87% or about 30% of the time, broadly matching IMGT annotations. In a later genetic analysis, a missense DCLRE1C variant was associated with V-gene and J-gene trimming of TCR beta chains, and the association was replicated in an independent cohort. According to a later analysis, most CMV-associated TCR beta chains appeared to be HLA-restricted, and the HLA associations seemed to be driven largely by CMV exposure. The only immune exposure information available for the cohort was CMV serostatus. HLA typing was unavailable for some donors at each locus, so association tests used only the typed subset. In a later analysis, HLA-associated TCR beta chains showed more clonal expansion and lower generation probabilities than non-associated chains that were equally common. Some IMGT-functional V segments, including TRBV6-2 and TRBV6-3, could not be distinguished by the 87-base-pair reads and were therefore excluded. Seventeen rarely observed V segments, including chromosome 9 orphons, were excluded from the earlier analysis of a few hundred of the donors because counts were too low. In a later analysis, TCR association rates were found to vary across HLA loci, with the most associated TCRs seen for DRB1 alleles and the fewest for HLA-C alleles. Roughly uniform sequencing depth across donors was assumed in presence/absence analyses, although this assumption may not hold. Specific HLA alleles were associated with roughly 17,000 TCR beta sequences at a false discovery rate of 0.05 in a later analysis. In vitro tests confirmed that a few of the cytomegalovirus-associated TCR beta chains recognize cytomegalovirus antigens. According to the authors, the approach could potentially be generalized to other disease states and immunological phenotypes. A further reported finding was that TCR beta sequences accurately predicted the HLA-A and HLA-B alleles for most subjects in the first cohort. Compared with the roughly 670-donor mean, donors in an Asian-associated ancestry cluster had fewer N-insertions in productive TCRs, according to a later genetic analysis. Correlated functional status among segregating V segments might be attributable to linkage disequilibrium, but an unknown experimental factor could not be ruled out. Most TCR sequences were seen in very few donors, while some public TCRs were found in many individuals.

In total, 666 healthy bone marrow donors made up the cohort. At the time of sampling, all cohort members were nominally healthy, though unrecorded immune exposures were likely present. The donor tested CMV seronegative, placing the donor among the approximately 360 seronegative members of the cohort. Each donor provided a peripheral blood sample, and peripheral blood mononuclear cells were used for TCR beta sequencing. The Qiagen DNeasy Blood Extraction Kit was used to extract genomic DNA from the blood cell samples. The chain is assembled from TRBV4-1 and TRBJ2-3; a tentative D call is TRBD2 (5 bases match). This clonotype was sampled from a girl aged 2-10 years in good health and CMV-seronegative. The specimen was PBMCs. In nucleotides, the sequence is TGCGCCAGCAGCCAAGCGCTAGCCACAGATACGCAGTATTTT. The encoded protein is CASSQALATDTQYF.